The 11 T cell receptor beta chains presented below share a single source sample, sequenced in a study of Ad26.COV2.S vaccination and SARS-CoV-2 variants. Data came from immunoSEQ multiplex PCR; TCRdb stores just in-frame clones and leaves some out. Here the sample spans a few hundred thousand clones, roughly 87% being singletons. The treatment is: about 20 received Ad26.COV2.S at low or high dose, single or two shots; roughly 5 received placebo; per-sample allocation not given. The samples date from day 63 after the first vaccine or placebo injection. Sequencing was performed on peripheral blood, taken in a trial of Ad26.COV2.S vaccine versus placebo. The receptors come from a person aged 18-65 years who received the Ad26.COV2.S COVID-19 vaccine or a placebo.

The chain couples TRBV6-2 or TRBV6-3 to TRBJ2-3; D is possibly TRBD1 (5 bases). Germline values: CDR1 MNHEY, CDR2 SVGEGT. This CDR3 is built from 13 residues. V lost 5 bases and J lost 6, with 12 bases in between. CDR3 residues: CASSRRQSDTQYF. Here the CDR3 DNA reads TGTGCCAGCAGTCGTCGACAGTCTGATACGCAGTATTTT.

This clone was counted a single time. The J gene is TRBJ2-1, the V gene TRBV29-1; D gene ambiguous. Deletions cut 7 bases from V and 4 bases from J, with 17 bases between. Per germline, CDR1 SQVTM and CDR2 ANQGSEA. The CDR3 spans 14 residues. The CDR3 coding sequence is TGCAGCGCCCTTGGAGTTCCTGGATACAATGAGCAGTTCTTC. It specifies CSALGVPGYNEQFF.

This clone was seen only a few times. This rearrangement joins TRBV7-3 to TRBJ2-2; D is perhaps TRBD1 (6 bases). In germline, CDR1 is SGHTA, CDR2 FQGTGA. CDR3 size: 18 residues. Trimming shortened V by 2 bases and J by 7 bases, and 23 bases separated the two germline ends. CDR3 nucleotide sequence: TGTGCCAGCAGCTTATACCACAGGGCCCCGGCTGTGGACGGGGAGCTGTTTTTT. It specifies CASSLYHRAPAVDGELFF.

V and J are TRBV6-5 and TRBJ2-1, with TRBD2 identical over 9 bases. This CDR3 spans 14 amino acids. The germline V gene has CDR1 MNHEY and CDR2 SVGAGI. J gave up 6 bases and V 4 bases, and 4 bases lay outside the gene matches. CDR3 sequence: CASSLREGGNEQFF. For the CDR3, the DNA is TGTGCCAGCAGTTTGCGGGAGGGCGGCAATGAGCAGTTCTTC.

The chain couples TRBV28 to TRBJ2-1, with 8 bases that match TRBD1. From germline, CDR1 is MDHEN and CDR2 SYDVKM. The trim removed 7 bases at V and 5 bases at J, leaving 10 bases unmatched. The CDR3 loop spans 15 amino acids. In DNA form, the CDR3 reads TGTGCCAGCACTCAAAGGGACAGGCCTCACAATGAGCAGTTCTTC. Its translation: CASTQRDRPHNEQFF.

V and J are TRBV4-2 and TRBJ2-1; D is ambiguous. The CDR3 is 12 residues long. Trimming took 0 bases from V and 8 from J, leaving 5 bases between them. Germline assignment: CDR1 LGHNA and CDR2 YNFKEQ. The CDR3 here is CASSQDGDEQFF. The CDR3, as DNA: TGTGCCAGCAGCCAAGACGGCGATGAGCAGTTCTTC.

The V and J genes are TRBV6-2 or TRBV6-3 and TRBJ1-5, with TRBD1 matching 8 bases. Germline CDR1 and CDR2: MNHEY and SVGEGT. The CDR3 is 15 amino acids. V lost 0 bases and J lost 5; bases outside the gene matches: 3. CDR3 DNA sequence: TGTGCCAGCAGTTACTCCGCGACAGGGGATCAGCCCCAGCATTTT. It yields the protein CASSYSATGDQPQHF.

The gene calls are TRBV3-1 (or the pseudogene TRBV3-2) and TRBJ1-5; D gene uncertain. Germline values: CDR1 LGHDT, CDR2 YNNKEL (reference sequence). Trimming cost V 0 bases and J 9 bases, with 15 bases left between them. The CDR3 covers 15 residues. The CDR3 nucleotides are TGTGCCAGCAGCCAAGATCGTCGTGGGGATCGGCCCCAGCATTTT. Protein product: CASSQDRRGDRPQHF.

This clone showed up just once. V usage is TRBV7-7 and J usage is TRBJ2-3; D is ambiguous. The CDR3 has 15 residues. Trimming stripped 0 bases from V and 2 bases from J, with 9 bases between. The germline V gene has CDR1 SSHAT and CDR2 FNYEAQ (reference sequence). CDR3 nucleotide sequence: TGTGCCAGCAGCTTAGCGTTGGGTCCCACAGATACGCAGTATTTT. This gives the protein CASSLALGPTDTQYF.

This clone was seen once. The chain has TRBV18 and TRBJ2-4, with D hard to call. The CDR3 length is 16 residues. V lost 1 base and J lost 0, with 10 bases in between. Germline V CDR1 and CDR2: KGHSH, LQKENI. The CDR3 loop is CASSPQYRRAKNIQYF. The CDR3 nucleotides are TGTGCCAGCTCACCACAGTACCGTCGAGCCAAAAACATTCAGTACTTC.

The chain is built from TRBV6-5 and TRBJ2-3, with D tentatively TRBD1 (5 bases). This CDR3 contains 15 residues. Trimming took off 2 bases at V and 2 bases at J, with 11 bases between the two ends. CDR1 is MNHEY and CDR2 is SVGAGI in the germline V gene. CDR3: CASSYGDRPTDTQYF. In nucleotides, the CDR3 is TGTGCCAGCAGTTACGGAGACAGACCCACAGATACGCAGTATTTT.